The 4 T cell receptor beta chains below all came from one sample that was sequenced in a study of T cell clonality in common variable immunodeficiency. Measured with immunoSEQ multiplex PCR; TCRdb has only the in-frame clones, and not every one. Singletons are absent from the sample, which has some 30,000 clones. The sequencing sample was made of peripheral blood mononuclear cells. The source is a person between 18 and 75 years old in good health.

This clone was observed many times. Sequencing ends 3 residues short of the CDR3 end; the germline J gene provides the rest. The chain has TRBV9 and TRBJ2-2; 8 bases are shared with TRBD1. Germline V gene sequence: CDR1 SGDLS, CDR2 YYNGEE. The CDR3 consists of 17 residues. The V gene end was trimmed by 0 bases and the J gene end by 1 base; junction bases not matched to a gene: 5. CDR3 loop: CASSVGMTGENTGELFF. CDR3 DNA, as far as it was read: TGTGCCAGCAGCGTAGGCATGACAGGGGAGAACACCGGGGAG.

CDR3 DNA (partial): TGTGCCAGCAGCCAAAGGGGGGGGCCTTCCAATGAG. Encoded protein: CASSQRGGPSNE. The whole CDR3 protein is CASSQRGGPSNEQFF. V gene TRBV7-8 combines with J gene TRBJ2-1, with D possibly TRBD2 on 7 matching bases. The read terminates 3 residues before the CDR3 end, so the remaining end is supplied by the germline J gene. This CDR3 has 15 amino acids. Germline V CDR1 and CDR2: SGHVS, FQNEAQ. V was trimmed by 5 bases and J by 6 bases, leaving 17 bases between them.

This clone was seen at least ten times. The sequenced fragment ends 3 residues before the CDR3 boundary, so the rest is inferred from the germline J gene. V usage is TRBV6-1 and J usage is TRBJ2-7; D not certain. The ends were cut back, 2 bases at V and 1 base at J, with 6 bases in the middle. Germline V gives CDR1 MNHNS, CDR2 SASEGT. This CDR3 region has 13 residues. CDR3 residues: CASSERGSYEQYF. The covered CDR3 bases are TGTGCCAGCAGTGAACGCGGATCCTACGAG.

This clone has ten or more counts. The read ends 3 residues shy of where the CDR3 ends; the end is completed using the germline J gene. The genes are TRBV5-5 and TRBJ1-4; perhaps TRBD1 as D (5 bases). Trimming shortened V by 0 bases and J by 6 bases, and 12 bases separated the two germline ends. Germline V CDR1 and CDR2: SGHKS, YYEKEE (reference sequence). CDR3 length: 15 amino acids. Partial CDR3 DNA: TGTGCCAGCAGCTTGGGGCAGGGTAGGGATGAAAAA. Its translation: CASSLGQGRDEK. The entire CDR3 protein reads CASSLGQGRDEKLFF.